The sequence of this TCR beta chain was determined in a study of regulatory T cells in long-lasting Graves disease. Whole-study context: Patients met the persistent Graves' disease definition after over 5 years of antithyroid drugs with positive TSH receptor antibodies.

HTBI primers from iRepertoire and Arm-PCR of CDR3 regions yielded the TCR beta libraries. MiXCR was run by TCRdb on the multiplex PCR reads, yielding one entry per CDR3 protein. The sample holds 360,000 or so distinct CDR3 sequences; roughly 23% are singletons and the top ten take 25% to 35%. The germline gives CDR1 MGHRA, CDR2 YSYEKL. V lost 4 bases, J lost 0 bases, and 2 bases stayed unmatched. This CDR3 contains 15 residues. Time point: persistent/refractory GD, antithyroid drugs over 5 years with positive TRAb. Extracted PBMC RNA gave rise to the TCR library. The specimen comprised peripheral blood mononuclear cells (PBMCs), sampled when the disease was refractory, from a patient treated with antithyroid drugs. The origin of this receptor is a woman aged 40 to 49 with Graves disease. The V gene is TRBV4-1, the J gene TRBJ2-5; the match to TRBD1 covers 10 bases. The CDR3 sequence: CASSLDRGYQETQYF. The CDR3 region has the DNA TGCGCCAGCAGCCTGGACAGGGGGTACCAAGAGACCCAGTACTTC.